The next 30 T cell receptor beta chains were all read from a single sample in a study of blood T cells in healthy people across ages (dated by TCRdb to about 2015). Libraries were made using 5' RACE. Sequencing was carried out with an Illumina HiSeq 2500. A second PCR of roughly 7 to 11 cycles was performed with a sample-barcoded 5' primer and a J-beta primer mix. TCRdb reworked the public reads: Q25 trimming with fastp, MiXCR clone assembly, productive beta chains retained. For every CDR3 protein sequence, its rows merge into one entry that carries the most common genes and DNA. The sample table shows about 500,000 distinct CDR3 sequences, and under 30% are seen once. 7.5% to 9% of the sample goes to the ten largest clones. These records were also assigned to another study, of T cells of mothers and their children.

Sequencing was performed on blood. These receptors were taken from a boy younger than 18 in good health.

Here the CDR3 DNA reads TGTGCCAGCAGCCCCTCCCTAGGAGCCAAAAACATTCAGTACTTC. Residues: CASSPSLGAKNIQYF. This chain links TRBV11-2 with TRBJ2-4; D not resolved. The CDR3 covers 15 residues. V was shortened by 5 bases and J by 0 bases, with 11 bases between the two germline ends. Germline lookup yields CDR1 SGHAT and CDR2 FQNNGV.

The table lists this clonotype with a few counts. CDR3 bases: TGTGCCAGCGAGAGCCCGCTATATGACAATGAGCAGTTCTTC. It specifies CASESPLYDNEQFF. This rearrangement joins TRBV2 to TRBJ2-5; D ambiguous. The J call is uncertain, as TRBJ2-1 better fits the DNA end. CDR3 length equals 14 residues. Germline V gene sequence: CDR1 SNHLY, CDR2 FYNNEI.

This rearrangement joins TRBV20-1 to TRBJ2-4; 9 positions agree with TRBD2. The junction had 5 bases not matched to a gene; V was cut back by 4 bases and J by 4 bases. The germline CDR1 and CDR2 sequences are DFQATT and SNEGSKA (reference sequence). This CDR3 contains 14 residues. CDR3 coding DNA: TGCAGTGCTAAGCCTAGCGGGGTTAAAAACATTCAGTACTTC. Encoded protein: CSAKPSGVKNIQYF.

Notes on this clonotype: Its ends do not fully match the called genes, so a read error is possible. The chain combines TRBV29-1 with TRBJ2-5; the D is unclear. Judging by the DNA end, TRBJ2-1 fits better; the J call may be wrong. The CDR3 sequence is 8 residues long. Germline values: CDR1 SQVTM, CDR2 ANQGSEA. Here the CDR3 reads CSIEQQFF. The DNA of the CDR3 is TGCAGCATTGAACAGCAGTTCTTC.

The J gene is TRBJ2-1, the V gene TRBV9, with 12 bases that match TRBD2. The CDR3 is 15 amino acids. Looked up from germline, CDR1 is SGDLS and CDR2 is YYNGEE. J lost 8 bases, V lost 0 bases, and 3 bases had no gene match. As DNA, the CDR3 is TGTGCCAGCAGCGTAGGGACTAGCGGGGAGGATGAGCAGTTCTTC. Translating gives CASSVGTSGEDEQFF.

V gene TRBV28 combines with J gene TRBJ1-4; D perhaps matches TRBD1 (5 bases). V shed 6 bases and J shed 8 bases, with 16 bases lying between them. The V gene's germline CDR1 is MDHEN and CDR2 SYDVKM. The CDR3 is 14 residues long. The chain's CDR3 is CASSVTGVGEKLFF. CDR3 DNA sequence: TGTGCCAGCAGCGTCACGGGGGTTGGGGAAAAACTGTTTTTT.

This clonotype was picked up a small number of times. The rearrangement joins TRBV28 to TRBJ2-5; D may match TRBD1 or TRBD2 (5 bases each). CDR3 length equals 15 residues. V lost 5 bases and J 5 bases, leaving 18 bases between the germline ends. Germline CDR1 reads MDHEN; CDR2 reads SYDVKM. The CDR3 region is CASSPEPGQRETQYF. CDR3 in DNA: TGTGCCAGCAGTCCGGAGCCGGGGCAACGGGAGACCCAGTACTTC. Variable domain in full (rest from reference TRBV28 and TRBJ2-5): DVKVTQSSRYLVKRTGEKVFLECVQDMDHENMFWYRQDPGLGLRLIYFSYDVKMKEKGDIPEGYSVSREKKERFSLILESASTNQTSMYLCASSPEPGQRETQYFGPGTRLLVL.

This clonotype came up a few times. The chain uses TRBV7-3 and TRBJ2-3, with D tentatively TRBD1 (6 bases). The CDR3 consists of 16 residues. V lost 6 bases and J 5 bases, leaving 21 bases between the germline ends. CDR1 and CDR2 (germline): SGHTA, FQGTGA. Here the CDR3 reads CASSKGGSVEGDTQYF. As DNA, the CDR3 is TGTGCCAGCAGTAAAGGGGGTAGCGTTGAGGGAGATACGCAGTATTTT.

Notes on this clonotype: A read error may be the cause here, since a much bigger clone is one base away. The rearrangement joins TRBV3-1 to TRBJ1-2, with D tentatively TRBD1 (5 bases). CDR3 length: 14 amino acids. Germline V CDR1 and CDR2: LGHDT, YNNKEL (reference sequence). As DNA, the CDR3 is TGTGCCAGCGGCCAAGAAGGGACTCGGTATGGCTACACCTTC. This codes for CASGQEGTRYGYTF.

The chain employs TRBV10-2 and TRBJ2-5; 14 nucleotides line up with TRBD2. The CDR3 is 17 amino acids. Germline lookup yields CDR1 WSHSY and CDR2 SAAADI. The ends lost 0 bases at V and 7 bases at J; junction bases unmatched: 7. The chain's CDR3 is CASSESRLAGGSGTQYF. DNA of the CDR3: TGCGCCAGCAGTGAGTCTCGACTAGCGGGAGGGTCAGGGACCCAGTACTTC.

V usage is TRBV7-9 and J usage is TRBJ2-5; TRBD2 matches 8 bases. Gene TRBJ2-7 matches the end of the DNA better, so the J call may be wrong. The CDR3 sequence is 17 residues long. Germline V gene data show CDR1 as SEHNR and CDR2 as FQNEAQ (reference sequence). The DNA of the CDR3 is TGTGCCAGCAGCCCAGGGGCGGGGGGCACTTTCCCCTACGAGCAGTACTTC. Protein sequence: CASSPGAGGTFPYEQYF.

This clonotype was counted between two and nine times. V and J are TRBV12-3 or TRBV12-4 and TRBJ1-1; a weak D match, TRBD1 (5 bases). CDR3 length: 13 amino acids. Trimming left V 8 bases short and J 1 base short, with 11 bases between. The CDR3 loop is CASGDTGNTEAFF. As DNA, the CDR3 is TGTGCCAGCGGAGATACAGGGAACACTGAAGCTTTCTTT.

This clonotype was seen more than once but under ten times. V and J are TRBV28 and TRBJ1-1; a weak D match, TRBD1 (5 bases). Germline CDR1 is MDHEN and CDR2 is SYDVKM. The CDR3 spans 13 residues. V was shortened by 3 bases and J by 4 bases, with 9 bases between the two germline ends. The CDR3 protein is CASSFQGRTEAFF. In DNA, the CDR3 is TGTGCCAGCAGTTTTCAGGGTCGCACTGAAGCTTTCTTT. Combining the CDR3 with reference TRBV28 and TRBJ1-1 gives the whole variable domain DVKVTQSSRYLVKRTGEKVFLECVQDMDHENMFWYRQDPGLGLRLIYFSYDVKMKEKGDIPEGYSVSREKKERFSLILESASTNQTSMYLCASSFQGRTEAFFGQGTRLTVV.

This clonotype was counted between two and nine times. V gene TRBV19 combines with J gene TRBJ2-7; the D call may be TRBD1 or TRBD2 (5 bases each). CDR3 size: 14 residues. V was trimmed by 2 bases and J by 1 base, leaving 9 bases between them. Germline CDR1 LNHDA, CDR2 SQIVND (reference sequence). CDR3 residues: CASSILGVSYEQYF. The CDR3 nucleotides read TGTGCCAGTAGTATATTGGGGGTATCCTACGAGCAGTACTTC.

Of note for this clonotype: Just one base apart from a much larger clone, this may be a read error. The chain uses TRBV25-1 and TRBJ2-5; a weak D match, TRBD1 (5 bases). Germline CDR1 is MGHDK and CDR2 is SYGVNS. This CDR3 has 13 residues. The CDR3 is CASSEGHQGTQYF. The CDR3 nucleotides read TGTGCCAGCAGTGAGGGGCATCAAGGGACCCAGTACTTC.

This chain links TRBV13 with TRBJ2-1; D is uncertain. CDR1 and CDR2 from the germline V gene are PRHDT and FYEKMQ (reference sequence). V was trimmed by 5 bases and J by 0 bases, leaving 8 bases between them. CDR3 length equals 14 residues. The CDR3 sequence: CASSPPDSYNEQFF. CDR3 in DNA: TGTGCCAGCAGCCCACCCGACTCCTACAATGAGCAGTTCTTC.

This clonotype was seen a few times. The J gene is TRBJ2-5, the V gene TRBV20-1; no clear D. V lost 5 bases and J lost 7, with 20 bases in between. CDR1 and CDR2 from the germline V gene are DFQATT and SNEGSKA (reference sequence). The CDR3 consists of 14 residues. CDR3 sequence reads: CSADLGTAWRTQYF. In DNA, the CDR3 is TGCAGTGCTGACCTCGGTACCGCATGGAGGACCCAGTACTTC.

This clonotype was seen a handful of times. The chain carries TRBV9 and TRBJ2-5, with TRBD2 identical over 10 bases. The DNA end is a closer match to TRBJ2-1, so the J assignment may be wrong. The CDR3 consists of 15 residues. The germline V gene has CDR1 SGDLS and CDR2 YYNGEE. The DNA of the CDR3 is TGTGCCAGCAGCGTAGTAGCGGGAGGCCCCCTAGAGCAGTTCTTC. This codes for CASSVVAGGPLEQFF.

The chain links TRBV9 to TRBJ2-5; 7 positions agree with TRBD2. Judging by the DNA end, TRBJ2-7 fits better; the J call may be wrong. Germline CDR1 and CDR2: SGDLS and YYNGEE. This CDR3 is built from 14 residues. This chain's CDR3 is CASSVDTGGYEQYF. The DNA of the CDR3 is TGTGCCAGCAGCGTGGACACCGGGGGGTACGAGCAGTACTTC.

The rearrangement uses TRBV6-5 and TRBJ2-5; D perhaps matches TRBD2 (6 bases). With 7 bases removed from V and 5 bases from J, the gap between germline ends came to 20 bases. This CDR3 comprises 15 residues. The germline gives CDR1 MNHEY, CDR2 SVGAGI. CDR3 loop: CASNPTGGGRETQYF. CDR3 sequence (DNA): TGTGCCAGCAACCCGACTGGGGGAGGTAGGGAGACCCAGTACTTC.

The rearrangement joins TRBV9 to TRBJ2-1; the D gene is possibly TRBD2 (6 bases). This CDR3 is 15 amino acids long. Germline V CDR1 and CDR2: SGDLS, YYNGEE. V dropped 0 bases and J dropped 2 bases, with 9 bases sitting between them. The CDR3 bases are TGTGCCAGCAGCGTAGGTCTAGCGACCTACAATGAGCAGTTCTTC. Residues: CASSVGLATYNEQFF.

The J gene is TRBJ2-7, the V gene TRBV6-2 or TRBV6-3; 9 positions match TRBD2. The V gene's germline CDR1 is MNHEY and CDR2 SVGEGT. This CDR3 is 13 amino acids long. With 5 bases clipped from V and 7 bases from J, the junction kept 6 bases outside the gene matches. In DNA, the CDR3 is TGTGCCAGCAGTAATAGCGGGAGCGCTGAGCAGTACTTC. Protein product: CASSNSGSAEQYF.

This chain connects TRBV6-4 to TRBJ2-3; 13 nucleotides align to TRBD2. V gave up 5 bases and J gave up 6 bases; unmatched junction bases: 14. Germline values: CDR1 MRHNA, CDR2 SNTAGT. CDR3 length: 18 residues. This CDR3 is CASSPGGTSGTYLDTQYF. For the CDR3, the DNA is TGTGCCAGCAGTCCAGGGGGGACTAGCGGGACATACCTGGATACGCAGTATTTT.

The gene calls are TRBV16 and TRBJ1-1; TRBD1 might be the D (6 bases). The CDR3 consists of 14 residues. Germline assignment: CDR1 KGHSY and CDR2 FQNENV. Between the trimmed V and J ends, which lost 4 bases and 4 bases, there was a span of 13 bases. For the CDR3, the DNA is TGTGCCAGCAGCCCTGGGGGGGGGGCCACTGAAGCTTTCTTT. This codes for CASSPGGGATEAFF.

A few counts support this clonotype. V gene TRBV4-3 combines with J gene TRBJ2-5; 8 nucleotides line up with TRBD2. The last part of the DNA fits TRBJ2-7 better; the J call may be wrong. Germline V gives CDR1 LGHNA, CDR2 YSLEER. The length of the CDR3 is 15 residues. CDR3 in amino acids: CASSRASGRTYEQYF. In DNA form, the CDR3 reads TGCGCCAGCAGCCGTGCTAGCGGGCGCACCTACGAGCAGTACTTC.

The V gene is TRBV27, the J gene TRBJ2-2; 7 nucleotides line up with TRBD2. Looked up from germline, CDR1 is MNHEY and CDR2 is SMNVEV (reference sequence). The CDR3 runs to 16 residues. Trimming removed 5 bases from V and 1 base from J; junction bases left unmatched: 7. CDR3 coding DNA: TGTGCCAGCAGTCCCGCACTAGCGTTGAACACCGGGGAGCTGTTTTTT. This translates into CASSPALALNTGELFF.

Notes on this clonotype: This is likely a read error, given that the CDR3 carries no conserved phenylalanine or tryptophan at its end. The chain combines TRBV4-3 with TRBJ1-1; no clear D gene. Trimming pared 2 bases from V and 4 bases from J, leaving 8 bases between. CDR3 length equals 13 residues. Looked up from germline, CDR1 is LGHNA and CDR2 is YSLEER. The CDR3 DNA is TGCGCCAGCAGCCAACAAAAAGGCACTGAAGCTTTCTAT. Translating gives CASSQQKGTEAFY.

The V gene is TRBV27, the J gene TRBJ2-3; 9 nucleotides agree with TRBD2. Germline CDR1 and CDR2: MNHEY and SMNVEV (reference sequence). Trimming at V came to 4 bases and at J to 5 bases, leaving 10 bases not matched to a gene. The CDR3 spans 16 residues. CDR3 loop: CASSSGTSGFQDTQYF. As DNA, the CDR3 is TGTGCCAGCAGTTCAGGAACTAGCGGGTTTCAAGATACGCAGTATTTT.

This chain links TRBV9 with TRBJ2-7; perhaps TRBD1 as D (6 bases). Trimming removed 1 base from V and 2 bases from J, with 13 bases in between. This CDR3 spans 15 amino acids. Germline CDR1 reads SGDLS; CDR2 reads YYNGEE. The CDR3 reads CASSVLSQGPYEQYF. Here the CDR3 DNA reads TGTGCCAGCAGCGTACTGAGTCAGGGGCCCTACGAGCAGTACTTC.

Here the CDR3 reads CASSLSPGVRGFDEQFF. In nucleotides, the CDR3 is TGTGCCAGCAGTTTATCTCCAGGGGTAAGAGGGTTCGATGAGCAGTTCTTC. The V gene is TRBV27, the J gene TRBJ2-1, with TRBD1 as a possible D gene (6 bases). The CDR3 covers 17 residues. V lost 0 bases and J lost 8, with 20 bases in between. Germline V gene data show CDR1 as MNHEY and CDR2 as SMNVEV (reference sequence).